Below, 26 T cell receptor beta chains from the same sample are listed, as sequenced in a study of T cell responses to AZD1222 COVID-19 vaccine. Only in-frame clones appear in the TCRdb table, and some are missing; sequencing was by immunoSEQ multiplex PCR. The sample contains more than 50,000 clones, 80% to 90% of which appear only once. Sequenced here: peripheral blood, sampled on day 0 of AZD1222 vaccination. The receptors derive from an adult in good health.

The V call is TRBV30, the J call TRBJ1-5, with D possibly TRBD1 on 6 matching bases. Trimming took 5 bases from V and 3 from J, leaving 11 bases between them. Germline-derived CDR1 and CDR2 are GTSNPN and SVGIG (reference sequence). This CDR3 contains 13 residues. CDR3 region: CAWEGGVNQPQHF. DNA for the CDR3: TGTGCCTGGGAGGGGGGGGTCAATCAGCCCCAGCATTTT.

V and J are TRBV4-1 and TRBJ1-5; 9 bases are shared with TRBD1. V was pared by 0 bases and J by 4 bases, with 7 bases of the junction left unmatched. The CDR3 is 17 amino acids. From germline, CDR1 is MGHRA and CDR2 YSYEKL. CDR3 residues: CASSQDPSGQGNQPQHF. Written as DNA, the CDR3 is TGCGCCAGCAGCCAAGACCCCTCGGGACAGGGTAATCAGCCCCAGCATTTT.

This sequence joins TRBV5-1 and TRBJ1-1, with D hard to call. This CDR3 region has 15 residues. Trimming removed 4 bases from V and 3 bases from J, with 16 bases in between. Germline V CDR1 and CDR2: SGHRS, YFSETQ. The CDR3 spells CASSPDDARYTEAFF. DNA for the CDR3: TGCGCCAGCAGCCCCGACGACGCCAGATACACTGAAGCTTTCTTT.

The chain links TRBV6-2 or TRBV6-3 to TRBJ1-5; unclear D gene. Germline V CDR1 and CDR2: MNHEY, SVGEGT. Trimming left V 5 bases short and J 1 base short, with 15 bases between. This CDR3 contains 16 residues. For the CDR3, the DNA is TGTGCCAGCAGTATCGTTAAAATTTCAAGCAATCAGCCCCAGCATTTT. The encoded protein is CASSIVKISSNQPQHF.

The chain joins TRBV5-1 to TRBJ2-7; possibly TRBD1 for D (5 bases). This CDR3 has 12 amino acids. Trimming took 3 bases from V and 3 from J, leaving 7 bases between them. Germline V gives CDR1 SGHRS, CDR2 YFSETQ. DNA of the CDR3: TGCGCCAGCAGCTCCCAGGGCTACGAGCAGTACTTC. It is translated as CASSSQGYEQYF.

The chain links TRBV2 to TRBJ1-2, with 7 bases identical to TRBD1. This CDR3 spans 16 amino acids. V trimming: 4 bases; J trimming: 5 bases; junction bases outside the gene matches: 13. CDR1 is SNHLY and CDR2 is FYNNEI in the germline V gene. The DNA of the CDR3 is TGTGCCAGCAGTGGTGTGGAGGGGGCGAAAAAATATGGCTACACCTTC. Its protein product is CASSGVEGAKKYGYTF.

J is TRBJ1-1 and V is TRBV27, with D perhaps matching TRBD1 (6 bases). Germline CDR1 and CDR2: MNHEY and SMNVEV (reference sequence). This CDR3 has 15 residues. The ends were cut back, 6 bases at V and 5 bases at J, with 19 bases in the middle. This chain's CDR3 is CASSMNIFRGTEAFF. For the CDR3, the DNA is TGTGCCAGCAGCATGAACATCTTCAGGGGAACTGAAGCTTTCTTT.

The rearrangement uses TRBV6-5 and TRBJ1-1; D gene unclear. V shed 6 bases and J shed 3 bases, with 5 bases lying between them. This CDR3 contains 11 residues. Germline V gene sequence: CDR1 MNHEY, CDR2 SVGAGI. CDR3 DNA: TGTGCCAGCAGGTGGGACACTGAAGCTTTCTTT. Encoded protein: CASRWDTEAFF.

The table lists this clone with a few counts. This chain uses TRBV7-3 with TRBJ2-1, with D possibly matching TRBD2 (6 bases). V lost 4 bases, J lost 7 bases, and 11 bases lay in between. The CDR3 has 13 amino acids. Germline loops: CDR1 SGHTA, CDR2 FQGTGA. CDR3 protein: CASSSGTGNEQFF. The CDR3 DNA is TGTGCCAGCAGCTCCGGGACTGGGAATGAGCAGTTCTTC.

V and J are TRBV27 and TRBJ1-3, with unresolved D. V lost 5 bases, J lost 4 bases, and 18 bases lay in between. The CDR3 sequence is 16 residues long. Germline-derived CDR1 and CDR2 are MNHEY and SMNVEV (reference sequence). The CDR3 sequence is CASSMNTQMAGNTIYF. CDR3 DNA: TGTGCCAGCAGTATGAATACCCAGATGGCGGGAAACACCATATATTTT.

In regard to this clone: The sample holds other DNA sequences that translate to the same CDR3. V and J are TRBV6-5 and TRBJ1-1, with 10 positions matching TRBD1. CDR1 and CDR2 from the germline V gene are MNHEY and SVGAGI. The CDR3 has 14 amino acids. V was clipped by 2 bases and J by 5 bases; unmatched bases: 2. This CDR3 is CASSYDRGRTEAFF. The DNA of the CDR3 is TGTGCCAGCAGTTACGACAGGGGGCGAACTGAAGCTTTCTTT.

This chain links TRBV18 with TRBJ1-1; 8 bases align to TRBD1. This CDR3 is 14 amino acids long. The germline gives CDR1 KGHSH, CDR2 LQKENI. J was trimmed by 5 bases and V by 4 bases; bases with no gene match: 6. In DNA, the CDR3 is TGTGCCAGCTCACTAGACAGGGGACGGACTGAAGCTTTCTTT. Its translation: CASSLDRGRTEAFF.

V gene TRBV5-4 combines with J gene TRBJ1-1; a possible D gene is TRBD1 (5 bases). Germline V CDR1 and CDR2: SGHNT, YYREEE (reference sequence). The CDR3 is 13 residues long. V lost 0 bases, J lost 6 bases, and 9 bases lay in between. The CDR3 spells CASSLDRLAEAFF. CDR3 coding DNA: TGTGCCAGCAGCTTGGACAGGCTGGCTGAAGCTTTCTTT. The full variable domain, rest sourced from reference TRBV5-4 and TRBJ1-1, is ETGVTQSPTHLIKTRGQQVTLRCSSQSGHNTVSWYQQALGQGPQFIFQYYREEENGRGNFPPRFSGLQFPNYSSELNVNALELDDSALYLCASSLDRLAEAFFGQGTRLTVV.

The rearrangement joins TRBV5-1 to TRBJ1-5; TRBD1 might be the D (5 bases). Germline CDR1 SGHRS, CDR2 YFSETQ. The CDR3 is 14 residues long. V lost 0 bases and J lost 4, with 8 bases in between. The CDR3 DNA reads as TGCGCCAGCAGCTTGGTGGCAGGGAATCAGCCCCAGCATTTT. It encodes CASSLVAGNQPQHF.

The chain joins TRBV6-5 to TRBJ2-7; 9 bases are a match to TRBD1. The CDR3 contains 14 residues. CDR1 is MNHEY, CDR2 SVGAGI, per germline. J lost 4 bases, V lost 6 bases, and 7 bases had no gene match. The CDR3 DNA reads TGTGCCAGCAGCTCCGGGACAGGGAGGTACGAGCAGTACTTC. Translating it yields CASSSGTGRYEQYF.

This chain links TRBV6-5 with TRBJ1-1; D is unresolved. CDR3 length: 13 amino acids. Per germline, CDR1 MNHEY and CDR2 SVGAGI. V was clipped by 2 bases and J by 5 bases, with 9 bases between them. The DNA for the CDR3 is TGTGCCAGCAGTTACGATCCCAGGACTGAAGCTTTCTTT. Encoded protein: CASSYDPRTEAFF.

The gene calls are TRBV11-1 and TRBJ2-7; 8 bases map to TRBD2. The germline V gene encodes CDR1 SGHAT and CDR2 FQDESV (reference sequence). The junction had 6 bases not matched to a gene; V was cut back by 0 bases and J by 2 bases. CDR3 size: 16 residues. Here the CDR3 reads CASSLAGGGITYEQYF. In DNA form, the CDR3 reads TGTGCCAGCAGCTTAGCAGGCGGGGGGATAACCTACGAGCAGTACTTC. The full variable domain, rest sourced from reference TRBV11-1 and TRBJ2-7, is EAEVAQSPRYKITEKSQAVAFWCDPISGHATLYWYRQILGQGPELLVQFQDESVVDDSQLPKDRFSAERLKGVDSTLKIQPAELGDSAMYLCASSLAGGGITYEQYFGPGTRLTVT.

The rearrangement uses TRBV9 and TRBJ2-3, with D perhaps TRBD1 or TRBD2 (6 bases each). Trimming shortened V by 2 bases and J by 0 bases, and 16 bases separated the two germline ends. The CDR3 runs to 17 residues. Germline V gene data show CDR1 as SGDLS and CDR2 as YYNGEE. The CDR3 DNA follows: TGTGCCAGCAGCGTGGGTTCTGGGGGGCAGAGCACAGATACGCAGTATTTT. This codes for CASSVGSGGQSTDTQYF.

The chain links TRBV19 to TRBJ1-1; TRBD1 agrees at 7 bases. Trimming at V came to 3 bases and at J to 11 bases, leaving 12 bases not matched to a gene. The CDR3 runs to 14 residues. Germline V CDR1 and CDR2: LNHDA, SQIVND (reference sequence). CDR3 DNA sequence: TGTGCCAGTAGTATCCCGGGACAGCCCAAGGTGGCTTTCTTT. Its translation: CASSIPGQPKVAFF.

The chain couples TRBV6-5 to TRBJ2-2, with 11 positions matching TRBD2. Losses at the gene ends were 7 bases for V and 4 bases for J; bases not matched to a gene: 5. Germline CDR1 MNHEY, CDR2 SVGAGI. The CDR3 is 15 residues long. CDR3 sequence reads: CASTTSGGGTGELFF. DNA for the CDR3: TGTGCCAGCACCACTAGCGGGGGCGGCACCGGGGAGCTGTTTTTT.

The V gene is TRBV15, the J gene TRBJ1-1; D may be TRBD1 (6 bases). The CDR3 loop spans 15 amino acids. The V end lost 1 base, the J end lost 8 bases, and 17 bases lay between the germline ends. CDR1 is LNHNV and CDR2 is YYDKDF in the germline V gene (reference sequence). The CDR3 spells CATSRGGGGSREAFF. The CDR3 bases are TGTGCCACCAGCAGAGGAGGAGGGGGGTCCCGGGAAGCTTTCTTT.

V and J are TRBV4-1 and TRBJ2-1, with D possibly being TRBD1 or TRBD2 (5 bases each). The length of the CDR3 is 15 residues. V was clipped by 1 base and J by 8 bases, with 15 bases between them. Germline values: CDR1 MGHRA, CDR2 YSYEKL. CDR3 sequence reads: CASSQASRGFDEQFF. DNA for the CDR3: TGCGCCAGCAGCCAAGCCTCGAGGGGTTTCGATGAGCAGTTCTTC.

The chain combines TRBV19 with TRBJ1-2, with D possibly matching TRBD1 (6 bases). This CDR3 has 14 residues. CDR1 LNHDA and CDR2 SQIVND come from the germline V gene (reference sequence). The germline V and J ends were trimmed by 5 bases and 3 bases, with 13 bases remaining between them. The CDR3 here is CASSENREDYGYTF. CDR3 DNA: TGTGCCAGTAGTGAAAACAGGGAGGACTATGGCTACACCTTC.

The J gene is TRBJ2-5, the V gene TRBV12-5; TRBD1 agrees at 8 bases. CDR1 LGHNT and CDR2 FRNRAP come from the germline V gene. This CDR3 has 12 residues. V lost 10 bases, J lost 9 bases, and 10 bases stayed unmatched. The CDR3 nucleotides read TGTGCTACCGGGACAGGTCCAGGGGCCCAGTACTTC. Its translation: CATGTGPGAQYF.

The chain links TRBV7-9 to TRBJ2-3; D remains unclear. CDR3 length equals 15 residues. Trimming shortened V by 3 bases and J by 2 bases, and 12 bases separated the two germline ends. CDR1 is SEHNR, CDR2 FQNEAQ, per germline (reference sequence). The CDR3 DNA reads TGTGCCAGCAGCTTTTCGGCAACAAACACAGATACGCAGTATTTT. Translating gives CASSFSATNTDTQYF.

The J gene is TRBJ2-1, the V gene TRBV6-1, with TRBD1 as a possible D gene (6 bases). The germline V and J ends were trimmed by 0 bases and 2 bases, with 11 bases remaining between them. Germline loops: CDR1 MNHNS, CDR2 SASEGT. The CDR3 spans 16 residues. The CDR3 region has the DNA TGTGCCAGCAGTGAAGCCATAAGGACAGCCTACAATGAGCAGTTCTTC. Residues: CASSEAIRTAYNEQFF.